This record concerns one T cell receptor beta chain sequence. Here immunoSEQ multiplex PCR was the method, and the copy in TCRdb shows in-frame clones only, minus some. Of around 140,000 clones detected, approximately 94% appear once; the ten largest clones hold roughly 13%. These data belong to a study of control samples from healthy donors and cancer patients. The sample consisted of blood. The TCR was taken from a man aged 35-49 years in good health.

The CDR3 region is CASISSYSGANVLTF. The CDR3, as DNA: TGCGCCAGCATATCGTCCTACTCTGGGGCCAACGTCCTGACTTTC. The rearrangement joins TRBV23-1 to TRBJ2-6; D gene unclear. TRBV23-1 falls under the ORF class, with uncertain function. The CDR3 is 15 amino acids. The V end lost 7 bases, the J end lost 0 bases, and 10 bases lay between the germline ends.